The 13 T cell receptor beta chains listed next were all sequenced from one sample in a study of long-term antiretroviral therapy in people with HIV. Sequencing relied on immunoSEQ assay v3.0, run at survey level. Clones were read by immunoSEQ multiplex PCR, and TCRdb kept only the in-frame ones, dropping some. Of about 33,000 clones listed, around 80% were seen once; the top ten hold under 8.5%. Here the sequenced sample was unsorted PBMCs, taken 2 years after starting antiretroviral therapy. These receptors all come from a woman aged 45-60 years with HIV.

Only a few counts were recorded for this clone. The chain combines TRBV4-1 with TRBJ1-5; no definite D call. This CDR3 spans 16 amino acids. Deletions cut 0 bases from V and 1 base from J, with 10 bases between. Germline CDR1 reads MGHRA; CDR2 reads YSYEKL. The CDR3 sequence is CASSQDYVQSNQPQHF. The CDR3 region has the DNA TGCGCCAGCAGCCAAGATTATGTACAGAGCAATCAGCCCCAGCATTTT.

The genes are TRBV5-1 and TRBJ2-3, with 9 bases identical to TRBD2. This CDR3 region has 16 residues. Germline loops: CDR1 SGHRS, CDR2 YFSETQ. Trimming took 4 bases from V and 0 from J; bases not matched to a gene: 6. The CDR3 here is CASSVGLATSTDTQYF. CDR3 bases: TGCGCCAGCAGCGTGGGACTAGCTACTAGCACAGATACGCAGTATTTT. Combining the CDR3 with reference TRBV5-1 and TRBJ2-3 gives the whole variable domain KAGVTQTPRYLIKTRGQQVTLSCSPISGHRSVSWYQQTPGQGLQFLFEYFSETQRNKGNFPGRFSGRQFSNSRSEMNVSTLELGDSALYLCASSVGLATSTDTQYFGPGTRLTVL.

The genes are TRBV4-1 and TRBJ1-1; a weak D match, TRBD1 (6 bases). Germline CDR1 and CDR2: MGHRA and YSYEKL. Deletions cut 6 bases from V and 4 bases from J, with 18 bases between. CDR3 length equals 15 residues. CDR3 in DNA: TGCGCCAGCAGGGAGGTAGGCAGGGGAGGCACTGAAGCTTTCTTT. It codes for CASREVGRGGTEAFF.

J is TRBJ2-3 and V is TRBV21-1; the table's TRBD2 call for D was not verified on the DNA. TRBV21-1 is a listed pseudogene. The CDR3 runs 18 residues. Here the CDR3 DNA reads TGTGCCAGCAGCAGGCTAGCGGGGGGAAATTCTAGCACAGATACGCAGTATTTT. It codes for CASSRLAGGNSSTDTQYF.

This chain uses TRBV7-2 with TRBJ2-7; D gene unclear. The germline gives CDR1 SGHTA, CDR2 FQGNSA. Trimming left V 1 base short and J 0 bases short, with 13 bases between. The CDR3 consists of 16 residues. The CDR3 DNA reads TGTGCCAGCAGCTTAGGAAGGCTCCGGAGCTCCTACGAGCAGTACTTC. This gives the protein CASSLGRLRSSYEQYF.

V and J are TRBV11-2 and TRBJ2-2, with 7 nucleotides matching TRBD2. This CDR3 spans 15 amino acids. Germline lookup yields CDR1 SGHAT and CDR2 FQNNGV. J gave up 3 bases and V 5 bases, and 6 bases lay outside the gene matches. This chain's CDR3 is CASSPVGGYTGELFF. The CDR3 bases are TGTGCCAGCAGCCCCGTGGGGGGGTACACCGGGGAGCTGTTTTTT.

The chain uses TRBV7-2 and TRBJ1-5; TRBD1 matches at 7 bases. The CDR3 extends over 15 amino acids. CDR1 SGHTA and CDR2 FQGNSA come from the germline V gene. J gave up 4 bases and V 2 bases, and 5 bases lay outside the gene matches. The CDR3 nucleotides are TGTGCCAGCAGCTTAATGGGACAGCAAAATCAGCCCCAGCATTTT. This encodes CASSLMGQQNQPQHF.

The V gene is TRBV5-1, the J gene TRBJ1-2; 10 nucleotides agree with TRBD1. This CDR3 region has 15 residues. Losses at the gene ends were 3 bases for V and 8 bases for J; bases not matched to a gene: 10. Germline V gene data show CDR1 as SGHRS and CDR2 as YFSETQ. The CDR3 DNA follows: TGCGCCAGCAGCTGGGCTTCCGGACAGGGGGAAGGCTACACCTTC. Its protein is CASSWASGQGEGYTF.

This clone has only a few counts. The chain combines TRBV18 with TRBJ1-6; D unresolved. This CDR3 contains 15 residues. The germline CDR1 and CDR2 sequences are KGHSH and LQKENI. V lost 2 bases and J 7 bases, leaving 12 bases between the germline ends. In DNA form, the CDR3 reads TGTGCCAGCTCACCAGAGGGAGGAGAAAATTCACCCCTCCACTTT. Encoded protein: CASSPEGGENSPLHF. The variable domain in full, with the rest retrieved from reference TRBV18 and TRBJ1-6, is NAGVMQNPRHLVRRRGQEARLRCSPMKGHSHVYWYRQLPEEGLKFMVYLQKENIIDESGMPKERFSAEFPKEGPSILRIQQVVRGDSAAYFCASSPEGGENSPLHFGNGTRLTVT.

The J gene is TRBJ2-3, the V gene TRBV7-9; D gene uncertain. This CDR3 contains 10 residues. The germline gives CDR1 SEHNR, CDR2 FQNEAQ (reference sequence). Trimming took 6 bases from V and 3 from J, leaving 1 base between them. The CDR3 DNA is TGTGCCAGCAGAACAGATACGCAGTATTTT. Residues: CASRTDTQYF.

CDR3 DNA: TGCGCCAGCAGCTTCGCAGAGACCCAGTACTTC. Translated: CASSFAETQYF. The rearrangement links TRBV5-1 to TRBJ2-5; no firm D call. The CDR3 has 11 residues. Germline V gene sequence: CDR1 SGHRS, CDR2 YFSETQ. V dropped 2 bases and J dropped 4 bases, with 3 bases sitting between them. Variable domain in full (rest from reference TRBV5-1 and TRBJ2-5): KAGVTQTPRYLIKTRGQQVTLSCSPISGHRSVSWYQQTPGQGLQFLFEYFSETQRNKGNFPGRFSGRQFSNSRSEMNVSTLELGDSALYLCASSFAETQYFGPGTRLLVL.

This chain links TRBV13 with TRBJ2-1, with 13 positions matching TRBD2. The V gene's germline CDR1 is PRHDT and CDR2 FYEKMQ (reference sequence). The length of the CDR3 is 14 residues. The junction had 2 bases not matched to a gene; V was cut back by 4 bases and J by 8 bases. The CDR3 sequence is CASSWTSGGYEQFF. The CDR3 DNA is TGTGCCAGCAGCTGGACTAGCGGGGGTTATGAGCAGTTCTTC. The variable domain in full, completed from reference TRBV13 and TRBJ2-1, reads AAGVIQSPRHLIKEKRETATLKCYPIPRHDTVYWYQQGPGQDPQFLISFYEKMQSDKGSIPDRFSAQQFSDYHSELNMSSLELGDSALYFCASSWTSGGYEQFFGPGTRLTVL.

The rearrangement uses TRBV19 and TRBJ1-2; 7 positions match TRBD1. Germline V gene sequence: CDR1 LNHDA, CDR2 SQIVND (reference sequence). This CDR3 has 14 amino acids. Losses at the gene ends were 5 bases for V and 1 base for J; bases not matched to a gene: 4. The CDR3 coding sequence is TGTGCCAGTAGTTCCACAGGGGTTAACTATGGCTACACCTTC. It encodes CASSSTGVNYGYTF.